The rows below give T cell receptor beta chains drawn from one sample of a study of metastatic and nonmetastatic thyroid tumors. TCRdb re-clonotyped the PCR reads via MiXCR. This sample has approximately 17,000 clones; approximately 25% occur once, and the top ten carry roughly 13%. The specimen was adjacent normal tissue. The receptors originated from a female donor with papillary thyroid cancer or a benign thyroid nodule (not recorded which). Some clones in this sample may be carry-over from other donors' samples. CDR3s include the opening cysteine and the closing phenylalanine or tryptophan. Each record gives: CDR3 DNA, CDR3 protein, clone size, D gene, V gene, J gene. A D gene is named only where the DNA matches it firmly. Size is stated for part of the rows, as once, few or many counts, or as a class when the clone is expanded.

CDR3 DNA: TGTGCCAGCAGCTTGGCCCTTTCCCCAAGCACAGATACGCAGTATTTT
CDR3 protein: CASSLALSPSTDTQYF
clone size: few
D gene: .
V gene: TRBV5-6
J gene: TRBJ2-3

CDR3 DNA: TGTGCCAGCAGCTTAGGCAGCCCCAACGAGCAGTACTTC
CDR3 protein: CASSLGSPNEQYF
clone size: few
D gene: .
V gene: TRBV7-9
J gene: TRBJ2-7

CDR3 DNA: TGTGCCAGCCGCATTATGGGATACGAGCAGTACTTC
CDR3 protein: CASRIMGYEQYF
clone size: .
D gene: .
V gene: TRBV4-2
J gene: TRBJ2-7

CDR3 DNA: TGTGCCAGCAGCCCAGGGTGGGGACAGGGGGCTTTGGACACCGGGGAGCTGTTTTTT
CDR3 protein: CASSPGWGQGALDTGELFF
clone size: .
D gene: TRBD1
V gene: TRBV13
J gene: TRBJ2-2

CDR3 DNA: TGTGCCAGTAGTACCGGGACTAGCGGGAGTCAGTACTTC
CDR3 protein: CASSTGTSGSQYF
clone size: few
D gene: TRBD2
V gene: TRBV19
J gene: TRBJ2-7

CDR3 DNA: TGTGCCAGCAGCTTAGGGCCTTGGGGACAGACCTCCTACGAGCAGTACTTC
CDR3 protein: CASSLGPWGQTSYEQYF
clone size: .
D gene: TRBD1
V gene: TRBV7-2
J gene: TRBJ2-7

CDR3 DNA: TGTGCCAGCAGTCCCTCCGGGACACGGGTCGAGCAGTACTTC
CDR3 protein: CASSPSGTRVEQYF
clone size: few
D gene: .
V gene: TRBV12-3/TRBV12-4
J gene: TRBJ2-7

CDR3 DNA: TGCAGTGCTAGATCGACCGGGACAACGACAAGGGAGCAGTACTTC
CDR3 protein: CSARSTGTTTREQYF
clone size: .
D gene: .
V gene: TRBV20-1
J gene: TRBJ2-7

CDR3 DNA: TGCGCCAGCAGCCAAGAGGCCATGCAAGGCAATCAGCCCCAGCATTTT
CDR3 protein: CASSQEAMQGNQPQHF
clone size: medium-sized
D gene: .
V gene: TRBV4-1
J gene: TRBJ1-5

CDR3 DNA: TGTGCCATCAGCCAATACAGGGACTCTGGAAACACCATATATTTT
CDR3 protein: CAISQYRDSGNTIYF
clone size: .
D gene: .
V gene: TRBV10-3
J gene: TRBJ1-3

CDR3 DNA: TGTGCCAGCAGCTTCTCGGGTTACGAGCAGTACTTC
CDR3 protein: CASSFSGYEQYF
clone size: .
D gene: .
V gene: TRBV5-1
J gene: TRBJ2-7

CDR3 DNA: TGTGCCAGCAGTTACTCCTTTCAGGGTGAGCAGTTCTTC
CDR3 protein: CASSYSFQGEQFF
clone size: few
D gene: .
V gene: TRBV6-2/TRBV6-3
J gene: TRBJ2-1

CDR3 DNA: TGTGCCAGCAGTTTCAGCGGGGCGGGATCCGAGCAGTACTTC
CDR3 protein: CASSFSGAGSEQYF
clone size: .
D gene: TRBD2
V gene: TRBV6-2/TRBV6-3
J gene: TRBJ2-7

CDR3 DNA: TGTGCCATCAGCTTCCGACAGGGGGCTGGGGAGACCCAGTACTTC
CDR3 protein: CAISFRQGAGETQYF
clone size: .
D gene: TRBD1
V gene: TRBV7-2
J gene: TRBJ2-5

CDR3 DNA: TGTGCCAGCAGCTTAGACGAGCCCCAGCATTTT
CDR3 protein: CASSLDEPQHF
clone size: .
D gene: .
V gene: TRBV7-2
J gene: TRBJ1-5

CDR3 DNA: TGTGCCACCAGCAGAGATCAGACAGTGGGAAACACCATATATTTT
CDR3 protein: CATSRDQTVGNTIYF
clone size: .
D gene: .
V gene: TRBV15
J gene: TRBJ1-3

CDR3 DNA: TGTGCCAGCAGTTCGGGGACTGCCTTCTCCTACGAGCAGTACTTC
CDR3 protein: CASSSGTAFSYEQYF
clone size: few
D gene: .
V gene: TRBV12-3/TRBV12-4
J gene: TRBJ2-7

CDR3 DNA: TGTGCCGGCATTCCCTACGGGAGCAGGGGGGCTGAAGCTTTCTTT
CDR3 protein: CAGIPYGSRGAEAFF
clone size: .
D gene: TRBD1
V gene: TRBV28
J gene: TRBJ1-1

CDR3 DNA: TGTGCCAGCAGTTACTCCCCCGACAGGCCTGCCTACGAGCAGTACTTC
CDR3 protein: CASSYSPDRPAYEQYF
clone size: .
D gene: .
V gene: TRBV6-6
J gene: TRBJ2-7

CDR3 DNA: TGTGCCAGCAGCTTGCTGACAGCAACACAAGAGACCCAGTACTTC
CDR3 protein: CASSLLTATQETQYF
clone size: .
D gene: .
V gene: TRBV11-3
J gene: TRBJ2-5

CDR3 DNA: TGCAGTGCTAGAGAGAGAGGGGTACCTGGGGCCAACGTCCTGACTTTC
CDR3 protein: CSARERGVPGANVLTF
clone size: few
D gene: .
V gene: TRBV20-1
J gene: TRBJ2-6

CDR3 DNA: TGTTCCAGCAGCGTTACAGGGGGCGCAGAGACCCCGTTCTTC
CDR3 protein: CSSSVTGGAETPFF
clone size: .
D gene: TRBD1
V gene: TRBV7-9
J gene: TRBJ2-5

CDR3 DNA: TGTGCCAGCAGCCAAGATCGTACAGCGGCGAACGGGGCCAACGTCCTGACTTTC
CDR3 protein: CASSQDRTAANGANVLTF
clone size: medium-sized
D gene: .
V gene: TRBV14
J gene: TRBJ2-6

CDR3 DNA: TGTGCCAGCAGCGTGAGACAGGGGGGCGACGAGCAGTACTTC
CDR3 protein: CASSVRQGGDEQYF
clone size: .
D gene: TRBD1
V gene: TRBV9
J gene: TRBJ2-7

CDR3 DNA: TGTGCCAGCAGTTTATTGGGACAGGGTGGGGCGAATGAAGCTTTCTTT
CDR3 protein: CASSLLGQGGANEAFF
clone size: .
D gene: TRBD1
V gene: TRBV27
J gene: TRBJ1-1

CDR3 DNA: TGTGCCAGCAGTTCGGTGGACTCCTACGAGCAGTACTTC
CDR3 protein: CASSSVDSYEQYF
clone size: many
D gene: .
V gene: TRBV27
J gene: TRBJ2-7

CDR3 DNA: TGTGCCTGGACCGGGACAGGGTACTACAATGAGCAGTTCTTC
CDR3 protein: CAWTGTGYYNEQFF
clone size: few
D gene: TRBD1
V gene: TRBV30
J gene: TRBJ2-1

CDR3 DNA: TGCAGTGGAGCCCAGCGGACCAGGGAGACCCAGTACTTC
CDR3 protein: CSGAQRTRETQYF
clone size: .
D gene: .
V gene: TRBV20-1
J gene: TRBJ2-5

CDR3 DNA: TGTGCCAGCAGCCCGACACTTGGCTACACCTTC
CDR3 protein: CASSPTLGYTF
clone size: .
D gene: .
V gene: TRBV11-2
J gene: TRBJ1-2

CDR3 DNA: TGTGCCAGCAGTTACCGGGCAGGCGGCAATCAGCCCCAGCATTTT
CDR3 protein: CASSYRAGGNQPQHF
clone size: few
D gene: .
V gene: TRBV6-5
J gene: TRBJ1-5

CDR3 DNA: TGTGCCAGCAGTGTTGAGGGGTACGAGCAGTACTTC
CDR3 protein: CASSVEGYEQYF
clone size: many
D gene: .
V gene: TRBV6-1
J gene: TRBJ2-7

CDR3 DNA: TGTGCCAGCAGCCCGGGGACACCTAACTCTGGAAACACCATATATTTT
CDR3 protein: CASSPGTPNSGNTIYF
clone size: few
D gene: .
V gene: TRBV6-1
J gene: TRBJ1-3

CDR3 DNA: TGTGCCACCGAGCGGAGCTCCTACAATGAGCAGTTCTTC
CDR3 protein: CATERSSYNEQFF
clone size: .
D gene: .
V gene: TRBV15
J gene: TRBJ2-1

CDR3 DNA: TGTGCCAGTAGCCAGGGGCATGAAAAACTGTTTTTT
CDR3 protein: CASSQGHEKLFF
clone size: .
D gene: .
V gene: TRBV19
J gene: TRBJ1-4

CDR3 DNA: TGTGCCAGCAGCTTAGCCCTCAGGGGTGAGACCCAGTACTTC
CDR3 protein: CASSLALRGETQYF
clone size: .
D gene: .
V gene: TRBV7-2
J gene: TRBJ2-5